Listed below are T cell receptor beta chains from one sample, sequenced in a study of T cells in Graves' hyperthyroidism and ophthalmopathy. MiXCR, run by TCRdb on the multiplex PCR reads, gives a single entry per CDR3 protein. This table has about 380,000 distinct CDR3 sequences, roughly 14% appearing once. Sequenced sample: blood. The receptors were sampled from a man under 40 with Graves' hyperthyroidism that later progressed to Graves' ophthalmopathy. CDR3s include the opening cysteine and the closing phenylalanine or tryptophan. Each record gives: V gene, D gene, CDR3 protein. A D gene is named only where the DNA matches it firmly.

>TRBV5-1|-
CASSLVQGSAEAFF
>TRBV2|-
CASNEYGDRTDTQYF
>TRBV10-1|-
CASSESKVAGELFF
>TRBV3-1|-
CASSHYRGAAGELFF
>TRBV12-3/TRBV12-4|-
CASSRGFAEAFF
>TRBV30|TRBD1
CAWSVEGAEEIRPETQYF
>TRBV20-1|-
CSATGISNQPQHF
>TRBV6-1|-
CASSQSGGRYNEQFF
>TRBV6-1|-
CASTGTGVQPQHF
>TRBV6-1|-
CASNQGSSYNSPLHF
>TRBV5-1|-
CASSTQRGRYTF
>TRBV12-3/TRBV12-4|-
CASSSSGALNTEAFF
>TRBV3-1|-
CASSQEFAGSTDTQYF
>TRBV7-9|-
CASSLKQLNTEAFF
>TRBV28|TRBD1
CASKDRGNQPQHF
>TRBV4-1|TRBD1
CASSHKTGVGNTEAFF
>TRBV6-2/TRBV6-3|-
CASSYIDQNTEAPF
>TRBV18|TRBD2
CASSPRAGVGTDTQYF
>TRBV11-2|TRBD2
CASSTGLATQETQYF
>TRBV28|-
CASNKPIPGRSNEQFF
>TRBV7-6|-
CASSLAGWGGDNEQFF
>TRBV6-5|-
CASSYLTGSQPQHF
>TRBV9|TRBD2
CASSEGLAPHEQYF
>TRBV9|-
CASSSPPPNTGELFF
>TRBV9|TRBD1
CASSVADRGGGNEKLFF